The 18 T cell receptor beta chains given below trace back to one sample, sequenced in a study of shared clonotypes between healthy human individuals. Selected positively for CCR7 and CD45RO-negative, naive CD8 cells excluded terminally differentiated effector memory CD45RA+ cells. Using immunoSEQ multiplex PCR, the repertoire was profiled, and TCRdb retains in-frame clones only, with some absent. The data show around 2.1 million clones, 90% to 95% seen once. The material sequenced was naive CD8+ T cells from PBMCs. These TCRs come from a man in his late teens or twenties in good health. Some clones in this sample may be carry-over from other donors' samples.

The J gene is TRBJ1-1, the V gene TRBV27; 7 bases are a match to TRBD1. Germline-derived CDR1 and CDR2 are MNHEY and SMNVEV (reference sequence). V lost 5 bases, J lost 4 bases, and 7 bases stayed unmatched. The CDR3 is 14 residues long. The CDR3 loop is CASSPHRGGTEAFF. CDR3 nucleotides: TGTGCCAGCAGTCCTCACAGGGGTGGCACTGAAGCTTTCTTT.

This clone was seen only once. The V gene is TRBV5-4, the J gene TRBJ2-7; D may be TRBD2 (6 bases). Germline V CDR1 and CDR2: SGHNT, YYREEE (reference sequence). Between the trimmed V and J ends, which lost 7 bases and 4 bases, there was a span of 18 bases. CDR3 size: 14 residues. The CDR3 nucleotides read TGTGCCAGCCGCAAGTCGCGGGACGGGTACGAGCAGTACTTC. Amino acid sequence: CASRKSRDGYEQYF. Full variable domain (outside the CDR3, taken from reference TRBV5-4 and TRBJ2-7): ETGVTQSPTHLIKTRGQQVTLRCSSQSGHNTVSWYQQALGQGPQFIFQYYREEENGRGNFPPRFSGLQFPNYSSELNVNALELDDSALYLCASRKSRDGYEQYFGPGTRLTVT.

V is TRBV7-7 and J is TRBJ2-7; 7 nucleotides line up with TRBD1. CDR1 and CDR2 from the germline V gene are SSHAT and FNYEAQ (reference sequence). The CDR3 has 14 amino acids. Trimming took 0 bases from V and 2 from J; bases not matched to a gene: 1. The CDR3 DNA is TGTGCCAGCAGCTTAGCTACAGGGGCCTACGAGCAGTACTTC. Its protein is CASSLATGAYEQYF.

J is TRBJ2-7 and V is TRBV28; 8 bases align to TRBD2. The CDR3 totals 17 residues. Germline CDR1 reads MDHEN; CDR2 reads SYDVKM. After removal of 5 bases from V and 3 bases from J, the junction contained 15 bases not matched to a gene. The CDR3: CASSPAGIAGNIYEQYF. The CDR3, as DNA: TGTGCCAGCAGTCCCGCCGGGATAGCGGGAAACATCTACGAGCAGTACTTC.

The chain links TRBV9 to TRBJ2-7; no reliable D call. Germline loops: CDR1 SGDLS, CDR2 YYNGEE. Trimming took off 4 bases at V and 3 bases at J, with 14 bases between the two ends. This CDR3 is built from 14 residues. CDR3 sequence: CASSPRPFDYEQYF. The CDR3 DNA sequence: TGTGCCAGCAGCCCTCGACCCTTTGACTACGAGCAGTACTTC.

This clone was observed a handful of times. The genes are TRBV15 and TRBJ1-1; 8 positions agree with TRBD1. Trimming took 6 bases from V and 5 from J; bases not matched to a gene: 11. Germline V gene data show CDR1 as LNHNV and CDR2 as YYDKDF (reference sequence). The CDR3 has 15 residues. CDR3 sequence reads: CATRSSQGARTEAFF. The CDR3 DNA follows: TGTGCCACCAGATCATCCCAGGGGGCGCGGACTGAAGCTTTCTTT.

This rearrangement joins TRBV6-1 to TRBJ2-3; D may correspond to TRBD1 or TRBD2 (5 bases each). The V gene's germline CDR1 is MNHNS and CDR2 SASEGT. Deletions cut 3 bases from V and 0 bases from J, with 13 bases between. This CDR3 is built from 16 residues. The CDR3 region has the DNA TGTGCCAGCAGTGAGCCTACGGGACCTAGCACAGATACGCAGTATTTT. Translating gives CASSEPTGPSTDTQYF.

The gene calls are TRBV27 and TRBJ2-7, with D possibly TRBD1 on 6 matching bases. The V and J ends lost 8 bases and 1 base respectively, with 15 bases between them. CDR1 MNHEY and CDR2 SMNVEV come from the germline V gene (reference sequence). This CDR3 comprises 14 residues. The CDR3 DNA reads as TGTGCCAGCGGCGACCTGGACAGATCCTACGAGCAGTACTTC. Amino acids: CASGDLDRSYEQYF.

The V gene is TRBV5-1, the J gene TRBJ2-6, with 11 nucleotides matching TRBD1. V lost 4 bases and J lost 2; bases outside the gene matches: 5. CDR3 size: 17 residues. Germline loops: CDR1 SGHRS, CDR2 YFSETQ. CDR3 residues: CASSPWTGGAGANVLTF. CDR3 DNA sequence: TGCGCCAGCAGCCCGTGGACAGGGGGCGCTGGGGCCAACGTCCTGACTTTC.

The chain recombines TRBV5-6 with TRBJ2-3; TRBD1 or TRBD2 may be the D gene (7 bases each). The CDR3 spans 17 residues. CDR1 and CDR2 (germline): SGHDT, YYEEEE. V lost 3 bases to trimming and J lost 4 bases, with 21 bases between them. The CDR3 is CASSSTAGGGRSDTQYF. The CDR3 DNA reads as TGTGCCAGCAGCTCGACAGCAGGGGGGGGCAGATCAGATACGCAGTATTTT.

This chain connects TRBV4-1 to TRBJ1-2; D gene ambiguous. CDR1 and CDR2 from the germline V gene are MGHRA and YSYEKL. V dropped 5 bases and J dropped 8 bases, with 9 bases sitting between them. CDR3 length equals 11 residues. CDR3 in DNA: TGCGCCAGCAGCGCGCCTAAGGGCTACACCTTC. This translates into CASSAPKGYTF.

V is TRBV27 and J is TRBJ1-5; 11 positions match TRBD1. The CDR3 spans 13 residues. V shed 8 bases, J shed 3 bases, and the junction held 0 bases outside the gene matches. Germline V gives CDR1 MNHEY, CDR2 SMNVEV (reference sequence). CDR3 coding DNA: TGTGCCAGCGGACAGGGGGCCAATCAGCCCCAGCATTTT. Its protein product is CASGQGANQPQHF.

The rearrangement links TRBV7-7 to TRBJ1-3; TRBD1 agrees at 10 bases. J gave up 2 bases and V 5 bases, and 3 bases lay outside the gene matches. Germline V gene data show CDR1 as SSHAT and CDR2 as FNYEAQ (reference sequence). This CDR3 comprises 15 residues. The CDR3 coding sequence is TGTGCCAGCAGCCCGGACAGGGGGGCTGGAAACACCATATATTTT. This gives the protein CASSPDRGAGNTIYF.

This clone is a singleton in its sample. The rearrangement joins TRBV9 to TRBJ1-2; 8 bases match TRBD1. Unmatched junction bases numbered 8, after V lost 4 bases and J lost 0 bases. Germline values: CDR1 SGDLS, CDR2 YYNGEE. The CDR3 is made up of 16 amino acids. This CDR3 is CASSSERTGSNYGYTF. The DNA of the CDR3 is TGTGCCAGCAGCTCCGAGAGGACAGGGTCTAACTATGGCTACACCTTC.

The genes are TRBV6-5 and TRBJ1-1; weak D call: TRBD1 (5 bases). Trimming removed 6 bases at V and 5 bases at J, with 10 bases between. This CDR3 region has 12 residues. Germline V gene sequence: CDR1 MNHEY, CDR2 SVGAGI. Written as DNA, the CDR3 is TGTGCCAGCAGGAACCGGGGGACTGAAGCTTTCTTT. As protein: CASRNRGTEAFF.

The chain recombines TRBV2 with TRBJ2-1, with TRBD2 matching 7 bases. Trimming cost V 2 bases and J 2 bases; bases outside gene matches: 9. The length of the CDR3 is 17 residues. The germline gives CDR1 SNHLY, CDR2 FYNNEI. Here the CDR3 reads CASSETRGGSTYNEQFF. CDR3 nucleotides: TGTGCCAGCAGTGAAACTCGGGGCGGGAGCACCTACAATGAGCAGTTCTTC.

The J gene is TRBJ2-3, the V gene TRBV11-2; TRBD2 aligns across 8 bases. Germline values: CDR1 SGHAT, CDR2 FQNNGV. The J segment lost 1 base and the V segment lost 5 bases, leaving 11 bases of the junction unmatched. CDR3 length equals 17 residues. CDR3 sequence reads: CASSPTTASGRTDTQYF. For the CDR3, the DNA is TGTGCCAGCAGCCCTACTACGGCTAGCGGGCGCACAGATACGCAGTATTTT.

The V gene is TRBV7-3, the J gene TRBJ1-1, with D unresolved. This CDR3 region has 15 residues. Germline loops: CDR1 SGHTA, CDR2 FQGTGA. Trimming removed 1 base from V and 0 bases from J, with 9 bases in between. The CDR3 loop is CASSLIRRMNTEAFF. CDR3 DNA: TGTGCCAGCAGCTTAATACGCAGAATGAACACTGAAGCTTTCTTT.